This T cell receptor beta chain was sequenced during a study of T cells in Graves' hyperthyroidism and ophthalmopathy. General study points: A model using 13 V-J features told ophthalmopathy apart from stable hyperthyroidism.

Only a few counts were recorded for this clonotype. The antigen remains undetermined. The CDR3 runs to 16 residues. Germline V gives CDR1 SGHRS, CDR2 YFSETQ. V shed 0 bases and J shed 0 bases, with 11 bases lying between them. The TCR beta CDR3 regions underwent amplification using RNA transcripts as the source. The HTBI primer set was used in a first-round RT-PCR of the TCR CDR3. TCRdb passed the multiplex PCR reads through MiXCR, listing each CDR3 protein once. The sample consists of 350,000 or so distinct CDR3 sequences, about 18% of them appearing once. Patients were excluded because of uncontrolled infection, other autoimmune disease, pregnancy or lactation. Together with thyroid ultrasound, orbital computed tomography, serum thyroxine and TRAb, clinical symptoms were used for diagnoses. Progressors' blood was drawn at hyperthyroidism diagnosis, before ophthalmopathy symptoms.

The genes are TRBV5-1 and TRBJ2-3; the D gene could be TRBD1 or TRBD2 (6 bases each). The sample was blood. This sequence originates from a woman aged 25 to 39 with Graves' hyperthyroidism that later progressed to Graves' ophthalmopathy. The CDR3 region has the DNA TGCGCCAGCAGCTTGGGACCGGGGGCAAGCACAGATACGCAGTATTTT. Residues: CASSLGPGASTDTQYF.